These 28 T cell receptor beta chains were sequenced from one sample in a study of tumour-infiltrating T cells in Burkitt lymphoma. Profiled with immunoSEQ multiplex PCR; TCRdb holds only in-frame clones, not every one. Among 12,000 to 15,000 clones listed, 65% to 90% were seen once. Sequenced input: tumor tissue. The receptors were sampled from a human donor with diffuse large B-cell lymphoma.

The chain uses TRBV11-2 and TRBJ1-6; D is unclear. The CDR3 length is 14 residues. Trimming took off 2 bases at V and 7 bases at J, with 9 bases between the two ends. The germline V gene encodes CDR1 SGHAT and CDR2 FQNNGV. The CDR3 loop reads CASSLSRTNSPLHF. CDR3 nucleotides: TGTGCCAGCAGCTTATCCCGGACGAATTCACCCCTCCACTTT.

This clone was counted between two and nine times. This chain joins TRBV29-1 and TRBJ1-2, with D tentatively TRBD1 (5 bases). In germline, CDR1 is SQVTM, CDR2 ANQGSEA. Deletions cut 2 bases from V and 8 bases from J, with 18 bases between. This CDR3 spans 14 amino acids. This CDR3 is CSVEKGASTLGYTF. In DNA form, the CDR3 reads TGCAGCGTTGAAAAAGGGGCGTCGACCTTGGGCTACACCTTC.

Only one count was recorded for this clone. This chain links TRBV29-1 with TRBJ2-2; 7 bases are shared with TRBD1. The CDR3 is 14 amino acids. Trimming at V came to 7 bases and at J to 0 bases, leaving 5 bases not matched to a gene. CDR1 SQVTM and CDR2 ANQGSEA come from the germline V gene. This CDR3 reads CSEIGQANTGELFF. As DNA, the CDR3 is TGCAGCGAAATCGGACAGGCGAACACCGGGGAGCTGTTTTTT.

V gene TRBV6-6 combines with J gene TRBJ1-1, with D hard to call. The CDR3 is 11 residues long. Germline assignment: CDR1 MNHNY and CDR2 SVGAGI (reference sequence). Trimming stripped 7 bases from V and 2 bases from J, with 5 bases between. This CDR3 reads CASILNTEAFF. The CDR3 nucleotides are TGTGCCAGCATCTTAAACACTGAAGCTTTCTTT.

The chain employs TRBV19 and TRBJ1-1; no reliable D call. Germline values: CDR1 LNHDA, CDR2 SQIVND (reference sequence). The V and J ends lost 3 bases and 6 bases respectively, with 11 bases between them. CDR3 size: 13 residues. The CDR3 bases are TGTGCCAGTAGTATCTTCGTGGGAGCTGAAGCTTTCTTT. This translates into CASSIFVGAEAFF. Drawing the rest from reference TRBV19 and TRBJ1-1, the complete variable domain is DGGITQSPKYLFRKEGQNVTLSCEQNLNHDAMYWYRQDPGQGLRLIYYSQIVNDFQKGDIAEGYSVSREKKESFPLTVTSAQKNPTAFYLCASSIFVGAEAFFGQGTRLTVV.

This chain uses TRBV6-1 with TRBJ1-1; no firm D call. Germline CDR1 reads MNHNS; CDR2 reads SASEGT. The CDR3 runs to 16 residues. V was trimmed by 0 bases and J by 2 bases, leaving 13 bases between them. In DNA form, the CDR3 reads TGTGCCAGCAGTGAAGCATCGAGGACGCATAACACTGAAGCTTTCTTT. Translating gives CASSEASRTHNTEAFF.

The chain employs TRBV9 and TRBJ2-5; D is perhaps TRBD2 (6 bases). V lost 0 bases and J lost 0, with 12 bases in between. There are 16 residues in the CDR3. Per germline, CDR1 SGDLS and CDR2 YYNGEE. CDR3 sequence (DNA): TGTGCCAGCAGCGTAGGCGGAGGGACGTACCAAGAGACCCAGTACTTC. Amino acids: CASSVGGGTYQETQYF.

The CDR3 DNA reads as TGTGCCTCCGAAAGGGGGACGAGGGAAGGCTACACCTTC. Translated, it gives CASERGTREGYTF. The V and J genes are TRBV2 and TRBJ1-2, with D possibly being TRBD1 (6 bases). The CDR3 spans 13 residues. Trimming took off 11 bases at V and 8 bases at J, with 21 bases between the two ends. Germline V CDR1 and CDR2: SNHLY, FYNNEI.

The chain uses TRBV9 and TRBJ2-5, with TRBD2 matching 9 bases. With V trimmed by 4 bases and J by 3 bases, 7 bases remained unmatched. The germline gives CDR1 SGDLS, CDR2 YYNGEE. The CDR3 runs to 15 residues. The CDR3 DNA reads TGTGCCAGCAGCCCTCGACTAGCGGAAAAAGAGACCCAGTACTTC. Protein sequence: CASSPRLAEKETQYF.

The chain recombines TRBV10-1 with TRBJ1-1, with a tentative D call TRBD1 (5 bases). Trimming removed 0 bases from V and 2 bases from J, with 13 bases in between. This CDR3 has 16 amino acids. The germline V gene encodes CDR1 WNHNN and CDR2 SYGVQD (reference sequence). CDR3 sequence (DNA): TGCGCCAGCAGTGAGTCGTACCTCGGGGCCAACACTGAAGCTTTCTTT. It codes for CASSESYLGANTEAFF.

V is TRBV27 and J is TRBJ2-7, with 8 bases fitting TRBD1. The J segment lost 0 bases and the V segment lost 1 base, leaving 5 bases of the junction unmatched. CDR1 is MNHEY, CDR2 SMNVEV, per germline (reference sequence). The CDR3 covers 16 residues. CDR3 nucleotide sequence: TGTGCCAGCAGTTTATTATTTGGGACAGGCTCCTACGAGCAGTACTTC. It translates to CASSLLFGTGSYEQYF.

V and J are TRBV29-1 and TRBJ2-1, with TRBD2 matching over 13 bases. In germline, CDR1 is SQVTM, CDR2 ANQGSEA. The trim removed 8 bases at V and 3 bases at J, leaving 4 bases unmatched. This CDR3 spans 14 amino acids. CDR3 nucleotide sequence: TGCAGCTTAGGGACTAGCGGGATCTACAATGAGCAGTTCTTC. Amino acids: CSLGTSGIYNEQFF.

V gene TRBV27 combines with J gene TRBJ1-1, with D uncertain. V lost 3 bases, J lost 2 bases, and 10 bases lay in between. The CDR3 contains 14 residues. CDR1 MNHEY and CDR2 SMNVEV come from the germline V gene (reference sequence). The CDR3 reads CASSFAGYNTEAFF. In DNA form, the CDR3 reads TGTGCCAGCAGTTTTGCGGGGTACAACACTGAAGCTTTCTTT.

V is TRBV9 and J is TRBJ2-5; 15 bases are a match to TRBD2. Germline lookup yields CDR1 SGDLS and CDR2 YYNGEE. Trimming removed 3 bases from V and 2 bases from J; junction bases left unmatched: 5. The CDR3 covers 17 residues. CDR3 nucleotides: TGTGCCAGCAGCGGGGGACTAGCGGGGGGCCAGCAAGAGACCCAGTACTTC. It specifies CASSGGLAGGQQETQYF.

V and J are TRBV27 and TRBJ2-7; possibly TRBD2 for D (5 bases). CDR1 and CDR2 (germline): MNHEY, SMNVEV (reference sequence). This CDR3 has 15 amino acids. Trimming took 5 bases from V and 0 from J, leaving 14 bases between them. CDR3 in DNA: TGTGCCAGCAGTCCCGCTGGGAGTTTCTCCTACGAGCAGTACTTC. The encoded protein is CASSPAGSFSYEQYF.

The CDR3 reads CASSVAAGAPTDTQYF. CDR3 coding DNA: TGTGCCAGCAGCGTGGCAGCGGGGGCCCCCACAGATACGCAGTATTTT. V gene TRBV9 combines with J gene TRBJ2-3; 8 nucleotides line up with TRBD2. V shed 2 bases and J 2 bases; nucleotides not matched to a gene: 7. This CDR3 has 16 amino acids. Germline CDR1 SGDLS, CDR2 YYNGEE.

The chain uses TRBV5-8 and TRBJ2-5; D is unresolved. Germline assignment: CDR1 SGHTS and CDR2 YDEGEE. Trimming removed 4 bases at V and 5 bases at J, with 21 bases between. This CDR3 contains 16 residues. This chain's CDR3 is CASSPALYLDRETQYF. The CDR3 nucleotides read TGTGCCAGCAGCCCGGCCCTCTATCTTGATCGGGAGACCCAGTACTTC.

The rearrangement uses TRBV5-1 and TRBJ1-4; unclear D gene. The CDR3 totals 15 residues. Looked up from germline, CDR1 is SGHRS and CDR2 is YFSETQ. V was cut by 0 bases and J by 0 bases, with 6 bases left in between. The CDR3: CASSLGLATNEKLFF. CDR3 bases: TGCGCCAGCAGCTTGGGTCTCGCAACTAATGAAAAACTGTTTTTT.

The chain is built from TRBV23-1 and TRBJ1-6; D is uncertain. TRBV23-1 carries the ORF label, with uncertain function. CDR3 length: 15 amino acids. Deletions cut 4 bases from V and 10 bases from J, with 17 bases between. This CDR3 is CASSRWLPVASPLHF. CDR3 DNA: TGCGCCAGCAGTCGTTGGCTACCGGTAGCGTCACCCCTCCACTTT.

The chain carries TRBV5-1 and TRBJ1-1; D unresolved. The CDR3 runs 13 residues. Germline loops: CDR1 SGHRS, CDR2 YFSETQ. V lost 1 base and J 5 bases, leaving 9 bases between the germline ends. This CDR3 is CASSLNRVTEAFF. CDR3 DNA sequence: TGCGCCAGCAGCTTGAATAGGGTAACTGAAGCTTTCTTT.

This sequence joins TRBV6-5 and TRBJ1-2, with TRBD1 matching over 12 bases. Germline CDR1 is MNHEY and CDR2 is SVGAGI. Trimming removed 8 bases from V and 3 bases from J; junction bases left unmatched: 7. The CDR3 loop spans 15 amino acids. CDR3: CASHLGTGGDYGYTF. CDR3 in DNA: TGTGCCAGCCACCTTGGGACAGGGGGCGACTATGGCTACACCTTC.

This clone has only one observation. The chain combines TRBV27 with TRBJ2-2; maybe TRBD1 (5 bases). Germline V gives CDR1 MNHEY, CDR2 SMNVEV (reference sequence). CDR3 length: 16 residues. V was clipped by 6 bases and J by 6 bases, with 20 bases between them. CDR3 nucleotide sequence: TGTGCCAGCAGATTAGTTGCAGGGCCCACAGCCGGGGAGCTGTTTTTT. Protein: CASRLVAGPTAGELFF.

This chain uses TRBV7-9 with TRBJ1-4; D not certain. CDR1 SEHNR and CDR2 FQNEAQ come from the germline V gene (reference sequence). V lost 1 base to trimming and J lost 4 bases, with 7 bases between them. The CDR3 contains 14 residues. CDR3 coding DNA: TGTGCCAGCAGCTTAGGTGACGGTAATGAAAAACTGTTTTTT. This sequence encodes CASSLGDGNEKLFF.

CDR3 loop: CASRDSSGNTIYF. CDR3 DNA sequence: TGTGCCAGTAGGGACAGCTCTGGAAACACCATATATTTT. This chain joins TRBV19 and TRBJ1-3, with D tentatively TRBD1 (6 bases). Germline V gene sequence: CDR1 LNHDA, CDR2 SQIVND (reference sequence). This CDR3 comprises 13 residues. The V end lost 6 bases, the J end lost 0 bases, and 6 bases lay between the germline ends.

This chain connects TRBV9 to TRBJ2-2, with 7 bases aligning to TRBD1. The J segment lost 6 bases and the V segment lost 3 bases, leaving 2 bases of the junction unmatched. Germline V gene sequence: CDR1 SGDLS, CDR2 YYNGEE. The CDR3 loop spans 13 amino acids. CDR3 nucleotides: TGTGCCAGCAGCGAGACAGGGCCCGGGGAGCTGTTTTTT. Translated, it gives CASSETGPGELFF.

The V and J genes are TRBV5-6 and TRBJ1-5, with D uncertain. Germline assignment: CDR1 SGHDT and CDR2 YYEEEE. With 2 bases removed from V and 3 bases from J, the gap between germline ends came to 3 bases. The CDR3 sequence is 12 residues long. The CDR3 sequence: CASSFLNQPQHF. DNA of the CDR3: TGTGCCAGCAGCTTCCTCAATCAGCCCCAGCATTTT.

The chain links TRBV5-6 to TRBJ2-1; TRBD2 agrees at 8 bases. Germline V gene sequence: CDR1 SGHDT, CDR2 YYEEEE. There are 15 residues in the CDR3. V lost 3 bases, J lost 2 bases, and 4 bases stayed unmatched. CDR3 sequence: CASSSGGVTYNEQFF. Written as DNA, the CDR3 is TGTGCCAGCAGCTCGGGGGGGGTTACCTACAATGAGCAGTTCTTC.

Regarding this clone: The identical CDR3 is also encoded by other nucleotide sequences in the sample. The chain joins TRBV18 to TRBJ1-1; D may be TRBD1 (5 bases). Per the germline V gene, CDR1 is KGHSH and CDR2 is LQKENI. CDR3 length equals 12 residues. Trimming shortened V by 3 bases and J by 6 bases, and 8 bases separated the two germline ends. CDR3 sequence reads: CASSPRDSEAFF. CDR3 coding DNA: TGTGCCAGCTCACCCCGGGACTCTGAAGCTTTCTTT.